This entry lists 26 T cell receptor beta chains sequenced from one sample in a study of a mutant IDH1 vaccine in newly diagnosed glioma. Clones were read by immunoSEQ multiplex PCR, and TCRdb kept only the in-frame ones, dropping some. The repertoire has roughly 25,000 clones, 70% to 80% of them found once; the top ten carry 8% to 8.5%. Time point of the sample: week 11, during vaccination. One vaccine dose held 300 ug of mutant IDH1 20-mer peptide and came with topical imiquimod. Their antigens are not known. This sample comprised PBMCs, obtained from a glioma patient whose treatment included an IDH1 peptide vaccine. Source of these receptors: a middle-aged man with glioma.

This clone was counted a few times. This rearrangement joins TRBV5-1 to TRBJ1-1, with 8 bases aligning to TRBD1. Trimming at V came to 4 bases and at J to 10 bases, leaving 12 bases not matched to a gene. The CDR3 is 14 residues long. Germline CDR1 is SGHRS and CDR2 is YFSETQ. CDR3 region: CASSLGQAVPAAFF. The CDR3 region has the DNA TGCGCCAGCAGCCTGGGACAGGCAGTCCCCGCAGCTTTCTTT.

The CDR3 spells CASSPQTGVGTDTQYF. CDR3 nucleotide sequence: TGTGCCAGCAGCCCCCAGACAGGGGTTGGCACAGATACGCAGTATTTT. J is TRBJ2-3 and V is TRBV7-2; 8 bases align to TRBD1. The CDR3 has 16 amino acids. Unmatched junction bases numbered 8, after V lost 5 bases and J lost 1 base. Germline V gene data show CDR1 as SGHTA and CDR2 as FQGNSA.

This chain joins TRBV6-1 and TRBJ2-1; D might be TRBD1 or TRBD2, each matching 7 bases. V was cut by 10 bases and J by 4 bases, with 20 bases left in between. The germline CDR1 and CDR2 sequences are MNHNS and SASEGT. This CDR3 contains 15 residues. As DNA, the CDR3 is TGTGCCACCACGCCCCAGGGGGGGCCTTACAATGAGCAGTTCTTC. It encodes CATTPQGGPYNEQFF.

This sequence joins TRBV7-2 and TRBJ2-1; unclear D gene. The germline gives CDR1 SGHTA, CDR2 FQGNSA. The CDR3 covers 13 residues. V was cut by 4 bases and J by 15 bases, with 19 bases left in between. CDR3 bases: TGTGCCAGCAGCTCCCCTGGGCAGCTGACGCCGTTCTTC. Residues: CASSSPGQLTPFF.

CDR3 region: CASQPSGELFF. In DNA form, the CDR3 reads TGTGCCAGCCAGCCGTCCGGGGAGCTGTTTTTT. V is TRBV7-9 and J is TRBJ2-2; D call uncertain. The germline CDR1 and CDR2 sequences are SEHNR and FQNEAQ (reference sequence). V was pared by 8 bases and J by 6 bases, with 7 bases between. CDR3 length: 11 residues.

This rearrangement joins TRBV6-1 to TRBJ2-2; no definite D call. The CDR3 has 15 residues. Germline CDR1 MNHNS, CDR2 SASEGT. Trimming removed 0 bases from V and 6 bases from J, with 11 bases in between. CDR3 DNA: TGTGCCAGCAGTGAAGCGCTAAGGAGATCCGGGGAGCTGTTTTTT. This translates into CASSEALRRSGELFF.

This chain joins TRBV5-4 and TRBJ2-4; D ambiguous. This CDR3 contains 12 residues. CDR1 and CDR2 (germline): SGHNT, YYREEE (reference sequence). V lost 3 bases and J 13 bases, leaving 14 bases between the germline ends. This CDR3 is CASSSDHLNQYF. The DNA for the CDR3 is TGTGCCAGCAGCTCGGACCACCTGAACCAGTACTTC.

The genes are TRBV4-1 and TRBJ2-1, with D possibly matching TRBD2 (6 bases). V was trimmed by 5 bases and J by 1 base, leaving 24 bases between them. The CDR3 covers 19 residues. Germline CDR1 and CDR2: MGHRA and YSYEKL. DNA of the CDR3: TGCGCCAGCAGCGCAAGACTAGTTGGTGTGTCGAGATCCTACAATGAGCAGTTCTTC. This gives the protein CASSARLVGVSRSYNEQFF.

The J gene is TRBJ2-3, the V gene TRBV5-4, with D possibly matching TRBD2 (5 bases). The germline V gene encodes CDR1 SGHNT and CDR2 YYREEE (reference sequence). CDR3 length: 13 amino acids. Trimming cost V 4 bases and J 2 bases, with 8 bases left between them. This CDR3 reads CASSVDSTDTQYF. As DNA, the CDR3 is TGTGCCAGCAGCGTGGACTCCACAGATACGCAGTATTTT.

The rearrangement uses TRBV5-6 and TRBJ2-1; TRBD2 matches 8 bases. This CDR3 contains 16 residues. Germline CDR1 SGHDT, CDR2 YYEEEE. The J segment lost 6 bases and the V segment lost 5 bases, leaving 13 bases of the junction unmatched. In DNA form, the CDR3 reads TGTGCCAGCAGGCTCACCGGGACTAGAACCGTCAATGAGCAGTTCTTC. Its translation is CASRLTGTRTVNEQFF.

This clone was counted only a few times. V gene TRBV6-5 combines with J gene TRBJ1-5; D gene unclear. Looked up from germline, CDR1 is MNHEY and CDR2 is SVGAGI. There are 13 residues in the CDR3. Trimming stripped 6 bases from V and 3 bases from J, with 9 bases between. CDR3 sequence (DNA): TGTGCCAGCAGAGGTGGGGTCAATCAGCCCCAGCATTTT. Residues: CASRGGVNQPQHF.

This clone turned up a few times. J is TRBJ2-1 and V is TRBV7-2; 8 bases match TRBD2. V was clipped by 5 bases and J by 10 bases; unmatched bases: 13. This CDR3 region has 15 residues. Germline CDR1 and CDR2: SGHTA and FQGNSA. The CDR3 loop reads CASSPASGTSQEQFF. CDR3 DNA: TGTGCCAGCAGCCCAGCCTCCGGGACTAGTCAAGAGCAGTTCTTC.

The chain joins TRBV27 to TRBJ2-7, with D perhaps TRBD1 (5 bases). The length of the CDR3 is 13 residues. Germline V gene data show CDR1 as MNHEY and CDR2 as SMNVEV (reference sequence). The V and J ends lost 3 bases and 5 bases respectively, with 11 bases between them. CDR3 nucleotide sequence: TGTGCCAGCAGTTTGGCAGGGTTGGACGAGCAGTACTTC. As protein: CASSLAGLDEQYF.

The chain couples TRBV5-1 to TRBJ2-7; 8 nucleotides agree with TRBD2. Trimming removed 1 base from V and 3 bases from J; junction bases left unmatched: 9. Looked up from germline, CDR1 is SGHRS and CDR2 is YFSETQ. CDR3 length: 16 amino acids. This CDR3 is CASSLLSGAGFYEQYF. In DNA, the CDR3 is TGCGCCAGCAGCTTGCTTAGCGGGGCCGGGTTCTACGAGCAGTACTTC.

This chain uses TRBV5-1 with TRBJ2-1, with D perhaps TRBD2 (5 bases). Germline loops: CDR1 SGHRS, CDR2 YFSETQ. The V end lost 1 base, the J end lost 0 bases, and 8 bases lay between the germline ends. The CDR3 totals 15 residues. DNA of the CDR3: TGCGCCAGCAGCTTGAGCGGAAGCTCCTACAATGAGCAGTTCTTC. It codes for CASSLSGSSYNEQFF. Drawing the rest from reference TRBV5-1 and TRBJ2-1, the complete variable domain is KAGVTQTPRYLIKTRGQQVTLSCSPISGHRSVSWYQQTPGQGLQFLFEYFSETQRNKGNFPGRFSGRQFSNSRSEMNVSTLELGDSALYLCASSLSGSSYNEQFFGPGTRLTVL.

V usage is TRBV19 and J usage is TRBJ1-5; 8 bases are a match to TRBD1. The CDR3 extends over 15 amino acids. CDR1 is LNHDA, CDR2 SQIVND, per germline (reference sequence). After removal of 5 bases from V and 3 bases from J, the junction contained 6 bases not matched to a gene. The chain's CDR3 is CASSRQGYHNQPQHF. In DNA, the CDR3 is TGTGCCAGTAGTCGACAGGGGTACCACAATCAGCCCCAGCATTTT. The entire variable domain, with the rest obtained from reference TRBV19 and TRBJ1-5, is as follows: DGGITQSPKYLFRKEGQNVTLSCEQNLNHDAMYWYRQDPGQGLRLIYYSQIVNDFQKGDIAEGYSVSREKKESFPLTVTSAQKNPTAFYLCASSRQGYHNQPQHFGDGTRLSIL.

This chain connects TRBV29-1 to TRBJ2-3, with D possibly TRBD1 on 6 matching bases. The V end was cut by 2 bases, the J end by 7 bases, with 22 bases between. The CDR3 length is 16 residues. Per the germline V gene, CDR1 is SQVTM and CDR2 is ANQGSEA. The chain's CDR3 is CSVEPQRGTTGYTQYF. The CDR3 region has the DNA TGCAGCGTTGAACCACAGAGGGGGACCACCGGGTATACGCAGTATTTT.

V and J are TRBV18 and TRBJ2-7; weak D call: TRBD1 (5 bases). CDR1 and CDR2 from the germline V gene are KGHSH and LQKENI. The V and J ends lost 3 bases and 6 bases respectively, with 15 bases between them. The CDR3 spans 14 residues. CDR3 loop: CASSPATDTGEQYV. In nucleotides, the CDR3 is TGTGCCAGCTCACCGGCGACAGACACGGGCGAGCAGTACGTC.

The V call is TRBV6-6, the J call TRBJ2-7, with D perhaps TRBD1 (6 bases). Looked up from germline, CDR1 is MNHNY and CDR2 is SVGAGI (reference sequence). V lost 8 bases and J 5 bases, leaving 13 bases between the germline ends. The CDR3 loop spans 12 amino acids. The CDR3 nucleotides read TGTGCCAGCGCTGGGGGCCCCCACGAGCAGTACTTC. Its protein is CASAGGPHEQYF.

Only one count was recorded for this clone. The chain couples TRBV18 to TRBJ2-1; 9 bases fit TRBD2. The CDR3 length is 19 residues. The germline V gene has CDR1 KGHSH and CDR2 LQKENI. The junction had 20 bases not matched to a gene; V was cut back by 2 bases and J by 9 bases. CDR3 sequence: CASSPVAWGNSGSVPEQFF. CDR3 bases: TGTGCCAGCTCACCAGTTGCCTGGGGGAATAGCGGGAGCGTGCCTGAGCAGTTCTTC.

In this sample, this clone turned up once. The CDR3 region is CASRTTSSYEQYF. The CDR3 DNA follows: TGTGCCAGCAGGACGACTAGCTCCTACGAGCAGTACTTC. The chain recombines TRBV6-5 with TRBJ2-7, with a weak D call TRBD2 (6 bases). CDR1 is MNHEY, CDR2 SVGAGI, per germline. Deletions cut 6 bases from V and 0 bases from J, with 9 bases between. This CDR3 spans 13 amino acids.

This chain links TRBV5-1 with TRBJ2-7; the D gene could be TRBD1 or TRBD2 (5 bases each). V lost 4 bases, J lost 3 bases, and 11 bases lay in between. The germline V gene encodes CDR1 SGHRS and CDR2 YFSETQ. The CDR3 is 13 residues long. The DNA for the CDR3 is TGCGCCAGCAGCGTTGGGACCAACTACGAGCAGTACGTC. Encoded protein: CASSVGTNYEQYV.

A single count supports this clone. V usage is TRBV27 and J usage is TRBJ2-5; 8 nucleotides match TRBD1. V shed 5 bases, J shed 5 bases, and the junction held 16 bases outside the gene matches. The V gene's germline CDR1 is MNHEY and CDR2 SMNVEV (reference sequence). This CDR3 has 17 residues. The CDR3 bases are TGTGCCAGCAGTCCTATCACGGTGACAGGGGATGCGGAGACCCAGTACTTC. Its translation is CASSPITVTGDAETQYF.

The chain joins TRBV11-3 to TRBJ2-1; 12 bases align to TRBD2. Unmatched junction bases numbered 9, after V lost 6 bases and J lost 9 bases. The CDR3 runs 15 residues. In germline, CDR1 is SGHNT, CDR2 YENEEA. CDR3 in DNA: TGTGCCAGCAGAGGACTAGCGGGAAGGCCCTTTGAGCAGTTCTTC. This sequence encodes CASRGLAGRPFEQFF.

This clone was counted a few times. The chain uses TRBV14 and TRBJ1-2; D is undetermined. Germline CDR1 is SGHDN and CDR2 is FVKESK. There are 13 residues in the CDR3. V gave up 1 base and J gave up 4 bases, with 7 bases separating them. The CDR3 loop reads CASSQARGYGYTF. Here the CDR3 DNA reads TGTGCCAGCAGCCAAGCCCGGGGCTATGGCTACACCTTC.

The chain carries TRBV6-4 and TRBJ2-2; 9 nucleotides agree with TRBD2. There are 17 residues in the CDR3. The trim removed 7 bases at V and 6 bases at J, leaving 15 bases unmatched. CDR1 is MRHNA, CDR2 SNTAGT, per germline. The CDR3 region is CASKKIPGLASSGELFF. CDR3 DNA sequence: TGTGCCAGCAAAAAGATACCGGGACTAGCCTCGTCCGGGGAGCTGTTTTTT.